This T cell receptor (beta chain) appears in the sequencing data of a study of cytomegalovirus exposure and HLA in healthy donors. General study findings and limits: According to the study, around 160 TCR beta chains were cytomegalovirus-associated. Highly shared sequence variants in one cluster were likely a sequencing artifact. Indistinguishability led to the exclusion of some V segments, TRBV6-2 and TRBV6-3 included. Analysis was performed later, and it showed HLA-associated TCR beta chains to be more clonally expanded than equally common others.

The V end lost 2 bases, the J end lost 8 bases, and 16 bases lay between the germline ends. Germline-derived CDR1 and CDR2 are PRHDT and FYEKMQ (reference sequence). The length of the CDR3 is 15 residues. About this clone: Its antigen is unidentified.

A multiplex PCR was run with 60 Vbeta primers and 13 Jbeta primers. The data were produced by immunoSEQ multiplex PCR, yet TCRdb's version contains in-frame clones alone and is incomplete. The sample has around 130,000 clones; 80% to 85% are singletons. V gene TRBV13 combines with J gene TRBJ2-1, with D unclear. The sample consisted of PBMCs. This TCR derives from a human donor in good health. CDR3: CASSLRKTQNDEQFF. The CDR3 DNA reads as TGTGCCAGCAGCTTACGTAAGACTCAGAACGATGAGCAGTTCTTC.